These T cell receptor beta chains were read from a single sample in a study of identical twins. TCRdb independently ran MiXCR on the 5' RACE reads; one entry per CDR3 protein. The sample lists about 920,000 distinct CDR3 sequences; around an eighth were seen once. These data were likewise used in another study, on yellow fever vaccine responses in identical twins.

The material sequenced was PBMCs. The receptors come from a woman aged 18-30 years in good health. CDR3s include the opening cysteine and the closing phenylalanine or tryptophan. The order of the fields is CDR3 protein, CDR3 DNA, V gene, clone size, J gene, D gene. D genes are given only for firm matches. Size is stated for part of the rows, as once, few or many counts, or as a class when the clone is expanded.

cdr3_aa: CASSFRDQETQYF; cdr3_nt: TGTGCCAGCAGCTTTAGAGACCAAGAGACCCAGTACTTC; v_call: TRBV11-3; clone_size: many; j_call: TRBJ2-5; d_call: .
cdr3_aa: CASSLSGVATDTQYF; cdr3_nt: TGCGCCAGCAGCTTGTCTGGGGTCGCCACAGATACGCAGTATTTT; v_call: TRBV5-1; clone_size: few; j_call: TRBJ2-3; d_call: .
cdr3_aa: CASSSLDITGRAEQYF; cdr3_nt: TGTGCCAGCAGCTCACTCGACATCACAGGTCGTGCCGAGCAGTACTTC; v_call: TRBV11-2; clone_size: few; j_call: TRBJ2-7; d_call: .
cdr3_aa: CASSPGADSNGSRYEQYF; cdr3_nt: TGTGCCAGCAGCCCAGGAGCAGACTCCAATGGCTCGAGGTACGAGCAGTACTTC; v_call: TRBV11-2; clone_size: few; j_call: TRBJ2-7; d_call: .
cdr3_aa: CASSVVGEGVTDTQYF; cdr3_nt: TGTGCCAGCAGCGTAGTAGGGGAGGGCGTCACAGATACGCAGTATTTT; v_call: TRBV9; clone_size: few; j_call: TRBJ2-3; d_call: TRBD2
cdr3_aa: CASSQVGLRPDTQYF; cdr3_nt: TGCGCCAGCAGCCAAGTGGGACTCCGCCCAGATACGCAGTATTTT; v_call: TRBV4-1; clone_size: .; j_call: TRBJ2-3; d_call: .
cdr3_aa: CASSRSGQGAGNEQFF; cdr3_nt: TGTGCCAGCAGTCGATCCGGACAGGGGGCGGGTAATGAGCAGTTCTTC; v_call: TRBV28; clone_size: few; j_call: TRBJ2-1; d_call: TRBD1
cdr3_aa: CASLSTGGRQPQHF; cdr3_nt: TGTGCCAGTCTCTCTACAGGGGGCCGGCAGCCCCAGCATTTT; v_call: TRBV19; clone_size: few; j_call: TRBJ1-5; d_call: TRBD1
cdr3_aa: CASSRTGEGDQPQHF; cdr3_nt: TGTGCCAGCAGCCGGACAGGGGAGGGGGATCAGCCCCAGCATTTT; v_call: TRBV5-6; clone_size: few; j_call: TRBJ1-5; d_call: TRBD1
cdr3_aa: CASSYNADQETQYF; cdr3_nt: TGTGCCAGCAGCTATAACGCGGACCAAGAGACCCAGTACTTC; v_call: TRBV7-6; clone_size: few; j_call: TRBJ2-5; d_call: .
cdr3_aa: CAIKRDDVSYEQYF; cdr3_nt: TGTGCCATCAAGCGGGACGACGTGTCCTACGAGCAGTACTTC; v_call: TRBV10-3; clone_size: .; j_call: TRBJ2-7; d_call: TRBD2
cdr3_aa: CASSLSGTGVVLAFF; cdr3_nt: TGTGCCAGCAGCCTTTCGGGGACAGGGGTTGTACTAGCTTTCTTT; v_call: TRBV5-6; clone_size: .; j_call: TRBJ1-1; d_call: TRBD1
cdr3_aa: CASSPQGLPTSSYNEQFF; cdr3_nt: TGTGCCAGCAGCCCTCAGGGGCTGCCGACCAGCTCCTACAATGAGCAGTTCTTC; v_call: TRBV12-3/TRBV12-4; clone_size: few; j_call: TRBJ2-1; d_call: .
cdr3_aa: CSARSSSRDRGLETQYF; cdr3_nt: TGCAGTGCTAGAAGTTCCTCCCGGGACAGGGGGCTGGAGACCCAGTACTTC; v_call: TRBV20-1; clone_size: few; j_call: TRBJ2-5; d_call: TRBD1
cdr3_aa: CASSPLLGTSDYEQYF; cdr3_nt: TGCGCCAGCAGCCCCCTTCTGGGGACTAGCGATTACGAGCAGTACTTC; v_call: TRBV5-1; clone_size: .; j_call: TRBJ2-7; d_call: TRBD2
cdr3_aa: CASSAPGGTEAFF; cdr3_nt: TGTGCCAGCAGCGCCCCAGGGGGGACTGAAGCTTTCTTT; v_call: TRBV7-9; clone_size: few; j_call: TRBJ1-1; d_call: TRBD1
cdr3_aa: CASSLDSNYNEQFF; cdr3_nt: TGTGCCAGCAGCTTAGATTCTAACTACAATGAGCAGTTCTTC; v_call: TRBV7-6; clone_size: many; j_call: TRBJ2-1; d_call: .
cdr3_aa: CASSEVGTSGSRNEQFF; cdr3_nt: TGTGCCAGCAGTGAAGTGGGGACTAGCGGGAGTAGAAATGAGCAGTTCTTC; v_call: TRBV6-1; clone_size: .; j_call: TRBJ2-1; d_call: TRBD2
cdr3_aa: CASSLLMGSNTEAFF; cdr3_nt: TGTGCCAGCAGTCTCCTAATGGGGTCGAACACTGAAGCTTTCTTT; v_call: TRBV12-3/TRBV12-4; clone_size: many; j_call: TRBJ1-1; d_call: .
cdr3_aa: CASSWGSGGRGHEQFF; cdr3_nt: TGCGCCAGCAGCTGGGGAAGTGGCGGGAGGGGCCATGAGCAGTTCTTC; v_call: TRBV5-1; clone_size: few; j_call: TRBJ2-1; d_call: TRBD2
cdr3_aa: CASSYGGFLNTEAFF; cdr3_nt: TGTGCCAGCAGTTACGGTGGCTTTCTGAACACTGAAGCTTTCTTT; v_call: TRBV6-5; clone_size: few; j_call: TRBJ1-1; d_call: .
cdr3_aa: CTCSLRSSGRGSTDTQYF; cdr3_nt: TGTACCTGCAGTTTACGCTCCTCCGGGCGGGGGAGCACAGATACGCAGTATTTT; v_call: TRBV12-3/TRBV12-4; clone_size: .; j_call: TRBJ2-3; d_call: TRBD2
cdr3_aa: CASSFGQGNEKLFF; cdr3_nt: TGTGCCAGCAGCTTCGGACAGGGAAATGAAAAACTGTTTTTT; v_call: TRBV7-9; clone_size: few; j_call: TRBJ1-4; d_call: TRBD1
cdr3_aa: CATSRDLLGELFF; cdr3_nt: TGTGCCACCAGCAGAGATCTACTCGGGGAGCTGTTTTTT; v_call: TRBV15; clone_size: few; j_call: TRBJ2-2; d_call: .
cdr3_aa: CASSLYRDTEAFF; cdr3_nt: TGTGCCAGCAGCTTGTACAGGGACACTGAAGCTTTCTTT; v_call: TRBV5-6; clone_size: many; j_call: TRBJ1-1; d_call: .
cdr3_aa: CAISESVRIQYF; cdr3_nt: TGTGCCATCAGTGAGTCAGTTAGAATACAGTATTTT; v_call: TRBV10-3; clone_size: few; j_call: TRBJ2-3; d_call: .
cdr3_aa: CASSFTGADETQYF; cdr3_nt: TGTGCCAGCAGTTTTACAGGGGCAGACGAGACCCAGTACTTC; v_call: TRBV12-3/TRBV12-4; clone_size: many; j_call: TRBJ2-5; d_call: TRBD1
cdr3_aa: CASSWGRNYNEQFF; cdr3_nt: TGTGCCAGCAGCTGGGGTCGGAACTACAATGAGCAGTTCTTC; v_call: TRBV6-1; clone_size: few; j_call: TRBJ2-1; d_call: .
cdr3_aa: CASGSTANTEAFF; cdr3_nt: TGTGCCAGCGGGTCGACCGCGAACACTGAAGCTTTCTTT; v_call: TRBV12-3/TRBV12-4; clone_size: many; j_call: TRBJ1-1; d_call: .
cdr3_aa: CASSPSSGSNTGELFF; cdr3_nt: TGCGCCAGCAGCCCCTCTAGCGGGAGTAACACCGGGGAGCTGTTTTTT; v_call: TRBV4-1; clone_size: .; j_call: TRBJ2-2; d_call: TRBD2
cdr3_aa: CASSTSGSSDTQYF; cdr3_nt: TGTGCCAGCAGTACTAGCGGGAGTTCAGATACGCAGTATTTT; v_call: TRBV12-3/TRBV12-4; clone_size: many; j_call: TRBJ2-3; d_call: TRBD2
cdr3_aa: CASSVTSGRGSDTQYF; cdr3_nt: TGTGCCAGCAGCGTCACTAGCGGGAGGGGGTCAGATACGCAGTATTTT; v_call: TRBV7-6; clone_size: .; j_call: TRBJ2-3; d_call: TRBD2
cdr3_aa: CSVEPDRGNGYTF; cdr3_nt: TGCAGCGTTGAACCGGACAGGGGAAATGGCTACACCTTC; v_call: TRBV29-1; clone_size: many; j_call: TRBJ1-2; d_call: TRBD1
cdr3_aa: CASSLRGTQTYNEQFF; cdr3_nt: TGCGCCAGCAGCCTTCGAGGGACACAAACCTACAATGAGCAGTTCTTC; v_call: TRBV5-1; clone_size: many; j_call: TRBJ2-1; d_call: .
cdr3_aa: CASSFMVSRTHPAETQYF; cdr3_nt: TGCGCCAGCAGCTTTATGGTGTCGCGGACTCATCCGGCAGAGACCCAGTACTTC; v_call: TRBV5-1; clone_size: few; j_call: TRBJ2-5; d_call: .
cdr3_aa: CASSLLQGNYGYTF; cdr3_nt: TGCGCCAGCAGCTTGTTACAGGGGAACTATGGCTACACCTTC; v_call: TRBV5-1; clone_size: many; j_call: TRBJ1-2; d_call: TRBD1
cdr3_aa: CASDRGPSVETQYF; cdr3_nt: TGTGCCAGCGATAGAGGCCCGAGTGTGGAGACCCAGTACTTC; v_call: TRBV2; clone_size: .; j_call: TRBJ2-5; d_call: .
cdr3_aa: CASRQSGSTDTQYF; cdr3_nt: TGTGCCAGCAGACAAAGCGGGAGCACAGATACGCAGTATTTT; v_call: TRBV12-3/TRBV12-4; clone_size: .; j_call: TRBJ2-3; d_call: .
cdr3_aa: CASLLEQGTNEQFF; cdr3_nt: TGTGCCAGCCTTTTGGAGCAGGGCACCAATGAGCAGTTCTTC; v_call: TRBV2; clone_size: .; j_call: TRBJ2-1; d_call: .
cdr3_aa: CASSHFKNSDRGSGYTF; cdr3_nt: TGTGCCAGCAGCCACTTCAAAAATTCGGACAGGGGTAGTGGCTACACCTTC; v_call: TRBV12-3/TRBV12-4; clone_size: many; j_call: TRBJ1-2; d_call: TRBD1
cdr3_aa: CASSQASRTSGIAGELFF; cdr3_nt: TGCGCCAGCAGCCAAGCTTCCCGGACTAGCGGGATTGCCGGGGAGCTGTTTTTT; v_call: TRBV4-1; clone_size: many; j_call: TRBJ2-2; d_call: TRBD2